Listed here are 30 T cell receptor beta chains from one sample, sequenced in a study of Ad26.COV2.S vaccination and SARS-CoV-2 variants (dated by TCRdb to 2020 to 2022). The intended sense of this specimen's treatment or condition label: about 20 received Ad26.COV2.S at low or high dose, single or two shots; about 5 received placebo; per-sample allocation not given. Repertoires of vaccine and placebo recipients were sequenced from samples collected on day 63 after the first injection. The library relied on the immunoSEQ multiplex PCR assay. TCRdb provides this immuneACCESS table in a form limited to in-frame rearrangements. Some clones are lacking; in checked studies, under half of them reflect an unresolved V gene, and why the rest are absent is not known. The sample table records about 350,000 clones; approximately 90% of these occur just once. The ten largest clonotypes hold about 4.6% of the sample.

The sample here was peripheral blood, taken in a trial of Ad26.COV2.S vaccine versus placebo. These receptors all stem from a person between 18 and 65 years old who received the Ad26.COV2.S COVID-19 vaccine or a placebo.

The genes are TRBV9 and TRBJ1-1, with D perhaps matching TRBD1 (5 bases). The CDR3 is 16 amino acids. Germline-derived CDR1 and CDR2 are SGDLS and YYNGEE. V was cut by 0 bases and J by 6 bases, with 18 bases left in between. CDR3 protein: CASSVVVGIAGAEAFF. Here the CDR3 DNA reads TGTGCCAGCAGCGTAGTTGTTGGGATAGCGGGGGCTGAAGCTTTCTTT. The full variable domain, its missing parts supplied by reference TRBV9 and TRBJ1-1, is DSGVTQTPKHLITATGQRVTLRCSPRSGDLSVYWYQQSLDQGLQFLIQYYNGEERAKGNILERFSAQQFPDLHSELNLSSLELGDSALYFCASSVVVGIAGAEAFFGQGTRLTVV.

V and J are TRBV27 and TRBJ1-6, with D perhaps matching TRBD1 (6 bases). The CDR3 extends over 17 amino acids. CDR1 and CDR2 from the germline V gene are MNHEY and SMNVEV (reference sequence). V was cut by 2 bases and J by 8 bases, with 19 bases left in between. The CDR3 coding sequence is TGTGCCAGCAGTTTAAAGGGGACACCCGATATTGATTCACCCCTCCACTTT. Translation gives CASSLKGTPDIDSPLHF.

The V and J genes are TRBV27 and TRBJ1-2; 7 bases align to TRBD1. The germline V gene has CDR1 MNHEY and CDR2 SMNVEV (reference sequence). V lost 5 bases and J lost 2; bases outside the gene matches: 8. The CDR3 totals 15 residues. CDR3: CASSPGQPINYGYTF. The CDR3, as DNA: TGTGCCAGCAGTCCGGGACAGCCCATCAACTATGGCTACACCTTC.

The rearrangement links TRBV19 to TRBJ1-2, with D possibly matching TRBD1 (5 bases). Trimming cost V 4 bases and J 0 bases, with 12 bases left between them. Germline loops: CDR1 LNHDA, CDR2 SQIVND (reference sequence). The CDR3 is made up of 15 amino acids. This CDR3 reads CASSTGHRANYGYTF. The CDR3 nucleotides are TGTGCCAGTAGTACCGGACACCGGGCTAACTATGGCTACACCTTC. Drawing the rest from reference TRBV19 and TRBJ1-2, the complete variable domain is DGGITQSPKYLFRKEGQNVTLSCEQNLNHDAMYWYRQDPGQGLRLIYYSQIVNDFQKGDIAEGYSVSREKKESFPLTVTSAQKNPTAFYLCASSTGHRANYGYTFGSGTRLTVV.

The CDR3 is CASSPSGTVDYEQYF. CDR3 nucleotides: TGTGCCAGCAGCCCGTCCGGGACAGTCGACTACGAGCAGTACTTC. J is TRBJ2-7 and V is TRBV13; 7 bases fit TRBD1. V lost 5 bases to trimming and J lost 3 bases; unmatched junction nucleotides: 10. The CDR3 has 15 amino acids. CDR1 PRHDT and CDR2 FYEKMQ come from the germline V gene (reference sequence). Full variable domain (outside the CDR3, taken from reference TRBV13 and TRBJ2-7): AAGVIQSPRHLIKEKRETATLKCYPIPRHDTVYWYQQGPGQDPQFLISFYEKMQSDKGSIPDRFSAQQFSDYHSELNMSSLELGDSALYFCASSPSGTVDYEQYFGPGTRLTVT.

The chain has TRBV10-3 and TRBJ2-7, with D perhaps TRBD2 (7 bases). V gave up 8 bases and J gave up 4 bases, with 21 bases separating them. The V gene's germline CDR1 is ENHRY and CDR2 SYGVKD. CDR3 size: 15 residues. The chain's CDR3 is CAISDPAGARYEQYF. CDR3 coding DNA: TGTGCCATCTCTGACCCCGCGGGGGCTCGGTACGAGCAGTACTTC.

This clone has a single count. The gene calls are TRBV5-1 and TRBJ2-3, with D uncertain. Germline-derived CDR1 and CDR2 are SGHRS and YFSETQ. The CDR3 covers 12 residues. V dropped 7 bases and J dropped 2 bases, with 8 bases sitting between them. DNA of the CDR3: TGCGCCAGCGGAACCTCCACAGATACGCAGTATTTT. It translates to CASGTSTDTQYF.

The rearrangement joins TRBV18 to TRBJ1-1; no reliable D call. From germline, CDR1 is KGHSH and CDR2 LQKENI. The CDR3 runs 13 residues. V lost 5 bases and J lost 0, with 7 bases in between. DNA for the CDR3: TGTGCCAGCTCAACAACAGTGAACACTGAAGCTTTCTTT. Protein product: CASSTTVNTEAFF.

This chain connects TRBV19 to TRBJ2-7; TRBD1 might be the D (5 bases). Germline V gene data show CDR1 as LNHDA and CDR2 as SQIVND (reference sequence). The CDR3 loop spans 12 amino acids. Trimming left V 1 base short and J 9 bases short, with 10 bases between. CDR3 protein: CASSIVGARQYF. Written as DNA, the CDR3 is TGTGCCAGTAGTATAGTAGGGGCTCGGCAGTACTTC.

This clone was recorded a few times. This chain joins TRBV5-1 and TRBJ2-3; a possible D gene is TRBD2 (7 bases). The germline V and J ends were trimmed by 3 bases and 0 bases, with 14 bases remaining between them. Per the germline V gene, CDR1 is SGHRS and CDR2 is YFSETQ. This CDR3 has 16 residues. CDR3 nucleotides: TGCGCCAGCAGCTGGCGGGGGACATCTAGCACAGATACGCAGTATTTT. As protein: CASSWRGTSSTDTQYF.

The V gene is TRBV6-6, the J gene TRBJ2-7; unclear D gene. The CDR3 consists of 16 residues. Germline values: CDR1 MNHNY, CDR2 SVGAGI (reference sequence). Between the trimmed V and J ends, which lost 2 bases and 0 bases, there was a span of 14 bases. CDR3 protein: CASSYGQAYLSYEQYF. DNA of the CDR3: TGTGCCAGCAGTTACGGTCAGGCTTACCTCTCCTACGAGCAGTACTTC.

The rearrangement links TRBV4-2 to TRBJ1-6; D is unresolved. Germline V gene data show CDR1 as LGHNA and CDR2 as YNFKEQ. The length of the CDR3 is 18 residues. The germline V and J ends were trimmed by 0 bases and 0 bases, with 12 bases remaining between them. CDR3 residues: CASSQDLLESSYNSPLHF. The CDR3 nucleotides read TGTGCCAGCAGCCAAGATTTACTGGAAAGCTCCTATAATTCACCCCTCCACTTT.

This chain links TRBV10-3 with TRBJ2-7; TRBD1 matches at 9 bases. V lost 7 bases to trimming and J lost 5 bases; unmatched junction nucleotides: 3. Germline V gene lookup returns CDR1 ENHRY and CDR2 SYGVKD. The CDR3 totals 12 residues. CDR3 residues: CAIKGQGHEQYF. CDR3 DNA sequence: TGTGCCATCAAGGGACAGGGCCACGAGCAGTACTTC.

In the case of this clone: The sample contains more than one DNA sequence encoding this CDR3. The chain has TRBV9 and TRBJ2-2, with 9 bases lining up with TRBD2. The V gene end was trimmed by 2 bases and the J gene end by 2 bases; junction bases not matched to a gene: 4. CDR3 length equals 16 residues. The V gene's germline CDR1 is SGDLS and CDR2 YYNGEE. CDR3 residues: CASSVASGTNTGELFF. DNA of the CDR3: TGTGCCAGCAGCGTGGCTAGCGGGACAAACACCGGGGAGCTGTTTTTT.

V gene TRBV27 combines with J gene TRBJ2-7, with 7 bases fitting TRBD1. The CDR3 is 14 amino acids. CDR1 is MNHEY and CDR2 is SMNVEV in the germline V gene (reference sequence). The junction had 6 bases not matched to a gene; V was cut back by 5 bases and J by 2 bases. The CDR3 region has the DNA TGTGCCAGCAGTCCGGGACAGTTGGCCTACGAGCAGTACTTC. It yields the protein CASSPGQLAYEQYF.

The J gene is TRBJ1-1, the V gene TRBV18; no clear D. CDR1 is KGHSH, CDR2 LQKENI, per germline. This CDR3 is 15 amino acids long. V lost 2 bases, J lost 0 bases, and 10 bases lay in between. The DNA for the CDR3 is TGTGCCAGCTCACCAGAGAGGGCACTGAACACTGAAGCTTTCTTT. This translates into CASSPERALNTEAFF. Variable domain in full (rest from reference TRBV18 and TRBJ1-1): NAGVMQNPRHLVRRRGQEARLRCSPMKGHSHVYWYRQLPEEGLKFMVYLQKENIIDESGMPKERFSAEFPKEGPSILRIQQVVRGDSAAYFCASSPERALNTEAFFGQGTRLTVV.

V gene TRBV19 combines with J gene TRBJ1-4; no clear D gene. Germline lookup yields CDR1 LNHDA and CDR2 SQIVND (reference sequence). With 0 bases removed from V and 0 bases from J, the gap between germline ends came to 8 bases. The CDR3 is made up of 16 amino acids. CDR3 DNA sequence: TGTGCCAGTAGTATAGATCTGGGAGCAACTAATGAAAAACTGTTTTTT. Translation: CASSIDLGATNEKLFF.

The chain carries TRBV10-1 and TRBJ1-1; D is undetermined. This CDR3 region has 11 residues. CDR1 and CDR2 from the germline V gene are WNHNN and SYGVQD (reference sequence). The V end lost 9 bases, the J end lost 0 bases, and 5 bases lay between the germline ends. The CDR3 bases are TGCGCCAGGAGGTTGAACACTGAAGCTTTCTTT. Its protein product is CARRLNTEAFF.

This clone was counted a single time. The rearrangement joins TRBV5-1 to TRBJ1-2; D perhaps matches TRBD1 (6 bases). Trimming left V 0 bases short and J 4 bases short, with 10 bases between. Germline CDR1 is SGHRS and CDR2 is YFSETQ. The CDR3 extends over 14 amino acids. In DNA, the CDR3 is TGCGCCAGCAGCTTGGACAGGGCGAGCTATGGCTACACCTTC. Translation: CASSLDRASYGYTF.

In DNA, the CDR3 is TGTGCCAGCAGCCAAGCGGTAAGCTCCTACAATGAGCAGTTCTTC. This gives the protein CASSQAVSSYNEQFF. V and J are TRBV5-4 and TRBJ2-1; D might be TRBD2 (5 bases). CDR3 length: 15 residues. Looked up from germline, CDR1 is SGHNT and CDR2 is YYREEE (reference sequence). V dropped 4 bases and J dropped 0 bases, with 11 bases sitting between them.

The V gene is TRBV5-1, the J gene TRBJ2-7, with 9 bases lining up with TRBD1. J lost 3 bases, V lost 4 bases, and 5 bases had no gene match. The germline CDR1 and CDR2 sequences are SGHRS and YFSETQ. There are 14 residues in the CDR3. The chain's CDR3 is CASSKGQGGYEQYF. The DNA for the CDR3 is TGCGCCAGCAGCAAGGGACAGGGAGGCTACGAGCAGTACTTC.

V and J are TRBV28 and TRBJ2-3; 8 bases are a match to TRBD2. J lost 2 bases, V lost 5 bases, and 12 bases had no gene match. CDR3 length equals 17 residues. Germline-derived CDR1 and CDR2 are MDHEN and SYDVKM. The CDR3 coding sequence is TGTGCCAGCAGTGAGAGCCCCAGCGGGGGCTACACAGATACGCAGTATTTT. Translated, it gives CASSESPSGGYTDTQYF.

The chain links TRBV3-1 (or the pseudogene TRBV3-2) to TRBJ2-5; no firm D call. The CDR3 runs 14 residues. Germline loops: CDR1 LGHDT, CDR2 YNNKEL (reference sequence). Trimming removed 0 bases from V and 0 bases from J, with 5 bases in between. DNA of the CDR3: TGTGCCAGCAGCCAAGAAACTTACCAAGAGACCCAGTACTTC. Protein product: CASSQETYQETQYF.

The chain links TRBV9 to TRBJ1-5; D uncertain. The germline CDR1 and CDR2 sequences are SGDLS and YYNGEE. V shed 0 bases and J shed 0 bases, with 13 bases lying between them. The CDR3 spans 17 residues. CDR3 in amino acids: CASSVGPRTGSNQPQHF. The CDR3 bases are TGTGCCAGCAGCGTAGGGCCCCGGACGGGTAGCAATCAGCCCCAGCATTTT.

On this clone: Distinct nucleotide sequences in the sample also encode this CDR3. The chain combines TRBV6-5 with TRBJ1-1; maybe TRBD1 (5 bases). V lost 2 bases and J lost 1, with 8 bases in between. CDR3 length: 14 amino acids. The germline CDR1 and CDR2 sequences are MNHEY and SVGAGI. CDR3 coding DNA: TGTGCCAGCAGTTACGGGACGGGGAACACTGAAGCTTTCTTT. Amino acids: CASSYGTGNTEAFF.

DNA of the CDR3: TGTGCCAGCAGCGTAGCGGGAGCTGGCAATGAGCAGTTCTTC. It yields the protein CASSVAGAGNEQFF. The chain links TRBV9 to TRBJ2-1; D is perhaps TRBD2 (6 bases). The V end lost 0 bases, the J end lost 6 bases, and 10 bases lay between the germline ends. This CDR3 comprises 14 residues. Germline V gene lookup returns CDR1 SGDLS and CDR2 YYNGEE.

This sequence joins TRBV18 and TRBJ1-5, with 7 bases lining up with TRBD1. With V trimmed by 4 bases and J by 6 bases, 6 bases remained unmatched. In germline, CDR1 is KGHSH, CDR2 LQKENI. CDR3 length equals 14 residues. CDR3 amino acids: CASSLVTGSQPQHF. As DNA, the CDR3 is TGTGCCAGCTCACTCGTGACAGGGAGTCAGCCCCAGCATTTT.

This sequence joins TRBV7-9 and TRBJ2-5; 15 bases line up with TRBD2. Germline V gene sequence: CDR1 SEHNR, CDR2 FQNEAQ (reference sequence). V was clipped by 5 bases and J by 3 bases; unmatched bases: 7. CDR3 length equals 17 residues. The CDR3 nucleotides read TGTGCCAGCAGCGTACCGGGACTAGCGGGGGGAAAAGAGACCCAGTACTTC. Translated: CASSVPGLAGGKETQYF.

The chain combines TRBV19 with TRBJ1-5; tentatively, D is TRBD1 (6 bases). The V end was cut by 6 bases, the J end by 3 bases, with 9 bases between. CDR3 length: 13 residues. The germline V gene has CDR1 LNHDA and CDR2 SQIVND (reference sequence). The CDR3 sequence: CASSGTINQPQHF. The CDR3 DNA reads TGTGCCAGTAGCGGGACAATCAATCAGCCCCAGCATTTT.

The chain links TRBV11-2 to TRBJ1-4; unclear D gene. V lost 2 bases and J 6 bases, leaving 7 bases between the germline ends. The CDR3 spans 13 residues. Germline V lookup: CDR1 SGHAT, CDR2 FQNNGV. CDR3 DNA sequence: TGTGCCAGCAGCTTAAGGAGGGATGAAAAACTGTTTTTT. This codes for CASSLRRDEKLFF.